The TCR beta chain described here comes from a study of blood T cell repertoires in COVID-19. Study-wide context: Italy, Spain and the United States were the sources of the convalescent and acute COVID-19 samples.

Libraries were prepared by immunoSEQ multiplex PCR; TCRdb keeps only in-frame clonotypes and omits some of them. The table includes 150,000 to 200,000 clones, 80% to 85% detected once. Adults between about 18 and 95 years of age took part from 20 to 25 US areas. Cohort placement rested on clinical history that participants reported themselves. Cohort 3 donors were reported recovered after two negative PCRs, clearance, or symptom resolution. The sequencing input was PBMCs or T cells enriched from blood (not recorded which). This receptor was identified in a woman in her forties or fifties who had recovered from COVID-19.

CDR3 in DNA: TGTGCCAGTAGTGCGGCAGATGAAGCTTTCTTT. Translating gives CASSAADEAFF. This chain uses TRBV19 with TRBJ1-1; no clear D gene. CDR3 length: 11 amino acids. Trimming cost V 5 bases and J 7 bases, with 8 bases left between them. From germline, CDR1 is LNHDA and CDR2 SQIVND (reference sequence).